This T cell receptor (beta chain) was captured by sequencing in a study of blood T cell repertoires in COVID-19. Background on the study: Nucleic acid was either cDNA or gDNA, and it came from T cells, B-cell-depleted T cells, or PBMCs.

Method: immunoSEQ multiplex PCR; TCRdb's copy keeps in-frame clones and lacks some. In the table there are 220,000 or so clones, about four fifths of which are singletons. Germline CDR1 and CDR2: MNHEY and SVGAGI. With V trimmed by 7 bases and J by 6 bases, 2 bases remained unmatched. The CDR3 runs 11 residues. Clinical history reported by participants formed the basis on which cohorts were assigned. The chain is built from TRBV6-5 and TRBJ1-1; 7 nucleotides match TRBD1. Sequenced material: PBMCs or T cells enriched from blood (not recorded which). This clonotype originated in a woman between 40 and 55 years old with acute COVID-19. CDR3 loop: CASTQGSEAFF. The CDR3 coding sequence is TGTGCCAGCACACAGGGGTCTGAAGCTTTCTTT.